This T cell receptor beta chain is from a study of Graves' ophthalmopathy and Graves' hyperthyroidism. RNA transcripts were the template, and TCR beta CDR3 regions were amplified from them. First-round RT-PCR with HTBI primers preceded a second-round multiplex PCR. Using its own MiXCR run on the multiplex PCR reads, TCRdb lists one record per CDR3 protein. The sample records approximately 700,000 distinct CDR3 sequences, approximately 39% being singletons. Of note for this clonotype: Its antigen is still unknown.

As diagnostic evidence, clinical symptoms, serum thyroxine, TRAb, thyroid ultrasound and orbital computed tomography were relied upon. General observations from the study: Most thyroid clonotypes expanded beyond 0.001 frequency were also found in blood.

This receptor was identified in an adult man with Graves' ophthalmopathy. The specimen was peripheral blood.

The CDR3 here is CASSSSGSHYEQYF. The CDR3 DNA sequence: TGTGCCAGCAGTTCGAGCGGGAGCCACTACGAGCAGTACTTC. This chain connects TRBV6-6 to TRBJ2-7, with TRBD2 matching 8 bases. In germline, CDR1 is MNHNY, CDR2 SVGAGI (reference sequence). After removal of 4 bases from V and 3 bases from J, the junction contained 5 bases not matched to a gene. The CDR3 has 14 amino acids.